Shown below are 18 T cell receptor beta chains from a single sample sequenced in a study of T cells in Graves' hyperthyroidism and ophthalmopathy. Amplification yielded TCR beta CDR3 regions, with RNA transcripts as the source. HTBI primers were used for first-round RT-PCR of the TCR CDR3. TCRdb used MiXCR to reprocess the multiplex PCR reads, holding one entry per CDR3 protein. The profile shows a few hundred thousand distinct CDR3 sequences, about a sixth of them singletons. The specimen was blood. The receptors stem from a woman between 35 and 50 years old with Graves' ophthalmopathy.

The rearrangement links TRBV10-3 to TRBJ2-7; TRBD1 might be the D (5 bases). Per germline, CDR1 ENHRY and CDR2 SYGVKD. V shed 2 bases and J shed 3 bases, with 11 bases lying between them. CDR3 length equals 14 residues. The CDR3 nucleotides read TGTGCCATCAGTGAGACGGAAGGGGTCTACGAGCAGTACTTC. The encoded protein is CAISETEGVYEQYF.

This clonotype has at least ten counts. V gene TRBV5-1 combines with J gene TRBJ1-1, with no clear D. The CDR3 spans 14 residues. Looked up from germline, CDR1 is SGHRS and CDR2 is YFSETQ. Trimming removed 2 bases from V and 0 bases from J, with 8 bases in between. CDR3 residues: CASSFDQMNTEAFF. CDR3 nucleotides: TGCGCCAGCAGCTTCGATCAGATGAACACTGAAGCTTTCTTT. Looking up the rest from reference TRBV5-1 and TRBJ1-1 gives the full variable domain: KAGVTQTPRYLIKTRGQQVTLSCSPISGHRSVSWYQQTPGQGLQFLFEYFSETQRNKGNFPGRFSGRQFSNSRSEMNVSTLELGDSALYLCASSFDQMNTEAFFGQGTRLTVV.

The sample holds many counts of this clonotype. This chain links TRBV6-1 with TRBJ2-1; D call uncertain. Between the trimmed V and J ends, which lost 2 bases and 8 bases, there was a span of 16 bases. This CDR3 spans 15 amino acids. Germline V gives CDR1 MNHNS, CDR2 SASEGT. The CDR3 DNA sequence: TGTGCCAGCAGTGAAAATGGATCGGGCAGGCATGAGCAGTTCTTC. Protein sequence: CASSENGSGRHEQFF.

In this sample, this clonotype turned up many times. V gene TRBV5-1 combines with J gene TRBJ1-1; tentative D call: TRBD1 (5 bases). V was clipped by 0 bases and J by 4 bases, with 10 bases between them. The germline V gene has CDR1 SGHRS and CDR2 YFSETQ. The CDR3 totals 14 residues. The CDR3: CASSLERGGTEAFF. The DNA for the CDR3 is TGCGCCAGCAGCTTGGAGAGGGGCGGCACTGAAGCTTTCTTT.

This clonotype was seen ten or more times. The chain is built from TRBV30 and TRBJ2-5; 10 nucleotides align to TRBD2. Germline trimming cut 4 bases from V and 4 bases from J; bases unmatched to any gene: 15. CDR3 length: 17 residues. The germline V gene has CDR1 GTSNPN and CDR2 SVGIG (reference sequence). CDR3 sequence (DNA): TGTGCCTGGATATCGCCCTGGGCTAGCGGGAGAGGAGAGACCCAGTACTTC. Translating it yields CAWISPWASGRGETQYF.

The gene calls are TRBV14 and TRBJ2-3, with D perhaps matching TRBD1 (6 bases). The CDR3 extends over 13 amino acids. Trimming pared 0 bases from V and 6 bases from J, leaving 7 bases between. Germline values: CDR1 SGHDN, CDR2 FVKESK. CDR3 loop: CASSQDQGDTQYF. The CDR3 DNA reads as TGTGCCAGCAGCCAAGACCAGGGGGATACGCAGTATTTT.

In this sample, this clonotype turned up a few times. The CDR3 DNA reads TGTGCCAGCAGTTCATACAGAGTGGCGCAGTATTTT. Translated: CASSSYRVAQYF. V gene TRBV12-3 or TRBV12-4 combines with J gene TRBJ2-3; no definite D call. This CDR3 contains 12 residues. V was clipped by 4 bases and J by 10 bases, with 12 bases between them.

This clonotype was detected only a few times. The CDR3 sequence is CASSSRRGQGGNSPLHF. The DNA for the CDR3 is TGTGCCAGCAGCTCCCGGAGGGGACAGGGGGGTAATTCACCCCTCCACTTT. This chain links TRBV7-9 with TRBJ1-6; 11 bases are a match to TRBD1. The length of the CDR3 is 17 residues. V was pared by 4 bases and J by 6 bases, with 8 bases of the junction left unmatched. Germline V gene sequence: CDR1 SEHNR, CDR2 FQNEAQ (reference sequence). Filled out from reference TRBV7-9 and TRBJ1-6, the complete variable domain reads DTGVSQNPRHKITKRGQNVTFRCDPISEHNRLYWYRQTLGQGPEFLTYFQNEAQLEKSRLLSDRFSAERPKGSFSTLEIQRTEQGDSAMYLCASSSRRGQGGNSPLHFGNGTRLTVT.

This clonotype was detected many times. This rearrangement joins TRBV7-2 to TRBJ1-3; TRBD1 is a possible D gene (5 bases). The CDR3 consists of 14 residues. Germline V gene lookup returns CDR1 SGHTA and CDR2 FQGNSA. Trimming removed 8 bases from V and 1 base from J, with 12 bases in between. In DNA, the CDR3 is TGTGCCAGCGTTGCGGGGGTTTCTGGAAACACCATATATTTT. This codes for CASVAGVSGNTIYF.

This clonotype was seen ten or more times. The V and J genes are TRBV2 and TRBJ2-1, with TRBD2 identical over 11 bases. Germline values: CDR1 SNHLY, CDR2 FYNNEI. V trimming: 11 bases; J trimming: 2 bases; junction bases outside the gene matches: 17. The CDR3 has 18 residues. The CDR3 is CAAYGELAGALAYNEQFF. DNA of the CDR3: TGTGCCGCCTACGGGGAACTAGCGGGAGCCCTAGCCTACAATGAGCAGTTCTTC.

This clonotype was counted ten times or more. The V and J genes are TRBV30 and TRBJ1-2, with 7 bases identical to TRBD1. The CDR3 spans 17 residues. Germline CDR1 is GTSNPN and CDR2 is SVGIG (reference sequence). The ends lost 5 bases at V and 10 bases at J; junction bases unmatched: 25. This CDR3 reads CAWAPGTAGRALRYYTF. The CDR3 DNA reads TGTGCCTGGGCCCCCGGGACAGCTGGGAGGGCACTCCGATACTACACCTTC.

This clonotype has at least ten counts. This chain uses TRBV19 with TRBJ1-5, with D tentatively TRBD1 (6 bases). The V and J ends lost 6 bases and 2 bases respectively, with 14 bases between them. The CDR3 is made up of 15 amino acids. Germline V CDR1 and CDR2: LNHDA, SQIVND (reference sequence). The CDR3 DNA follows: TGTGCCAGTAGAATGGACAGTGCGGGCAATCAGCCCCAGCATTTT. Translating it yields CASRMDSAGNQPQHF.

This clonotype was observed at least ten times. This chain uses TRBV12-3 or TRBV12-4 with TRBJ1-1, with 7 bases identical to TRBD1. The V gene end was trimmed by 5 bases and the J gene end by 3 bases; junction bases not matched to a gene: 6. This CDR3 has 14 residues. The CDR3: CASSPNRGYTEAFF. The CDR3 DNA reads TGTGCCAGCAGTCCGAACAGGGGATACACTGAAGCTTTCTTT.

At least ten counts were recorded for this clonotype. The rearrangement joins TRBV7-2 to TRBJ2-2, with TRBD2 matching 10 bases. V was pared by 1 base and J by 7 bases, with 6 bases of the junction left unmatched. The CDR3 totals 16 residues. The germline CDR1 and CDR2 sequences are SGHTA and FQGNSA. CDR3 amino acids: CASSLEAGGPIGELFF. In nucleotides, the CDR3 is TGTGCCAGCAGCTTAGAAGCGGGGGGGCCGATCGGGGAGCTGTTTTTT.

Many counts were recorded for this clonotype. The chain couples TRBV12-3 or TRBV12-4 to TRBJ2-3; 12 bases match TRBD2. The CDR3 covers 16 residues. The ends lost 4 bases at V and 3 bases at J; junction bases unmatched: 5. In DNA, the CDR3 is TGTGCCAGCAGTTGGGCTAGCGGGGGGGCGACAGATACGCAGTATTTT. This codes for CASSWASGGATDTQYF.

The chain is built from TRBV29-1 and TRBJ1-1; maybe TRBD1 (6 bases). The CDR3 covers 13 residues. CDR1 is SQVTM and CDR2 is ANQGSEA in the germline V gene. Trimming shortened V by 5 bases and J by 1 base, and 11 bases separated the two germline ends. CDR3 amino acids: CSVYRVSNTEAFF. Here the CDR3 DNA reads TGCAGCGTTTACAGGGTATCGAACACTGAAGCTTTCTTT.

The J gene is TRBJ2-7, the V gene TRBV6-2 or TRBV6-3; 7 bases fit TRBD1. CDR1 and CDR2 from the germline V gene are MNHEY and SVGEGT. V was clipped by 6 bases and J by 5 bases; unmatched bases: 10. There are 14 residues in the CDR3. CDR3 protein: CASRKMTGNHEQYF. The CDR3 nucleotides are TGTGCCAGCAGAAAAATGACAGGGAACCACGAGCAGTACTTC.

This clonotype turned up a few times. The chain carries TRBV11-2 and TRBJ2-2; 11 positions match TRBD2. The junction had 13 bases not matched to a gene; V was cut back by 0 bases and J by 4 bases. The germline gives CDR1 SGHAT, CDR2 FQNNGV. The CDR3 spans 20 residues. CDR3 nucleotides: TGTGCCAGCAGCTTAGAGGCCCTGGGGGTAGCGGGAGGGAGCACCGGGGAGCTGTTTTTT. It encodes CASSLEALGVAGGSTGELFF.